The T cell receptor beta chain under discussion was sequenced for a study of T-cell reconstitution after alpha-beta-depleted transplantation in children. This clonotype has a count of ten or more. TCRbeta library construction was performed incorporating unique molecular identifiers. TCRdb processed the PCR reads anew with MiXCR; each CDR3 protein has one entry. The sample lists 85,000 to 120,000 distinct CDR3 sequences, 7.5% to 9.5% seen once, with roughly 15% in the top ten. The V end lost 4 bases, the J end lost 4 bases, and 19 bases lay between the germline ends. The germline V gene has CDR1 MGHRA and CDR2 YSYEKL. The CDR3 is 17 residues long.

The source is a boy between 2 and 10 years old with acute lymphoblastic leukemia, due to receive a stem cell transplant. The chain is built from TRBV4-1 and TRBJ2-2; D may be TRBD1 (5 bases). The sample was PBMCs, taken before TCRalphabeta/CD19-depleted stem cell transplant. CDR3 in amino acids: CASSPIDMGLSTGELFF. In DNA, the CDR3 is TGCGCCAGCAGCCCCATCGATATGGGGCTTAGCACCGGGGAGCTGTTTTTT.